This T cell receptor beta chain was retrieved from a study of technical replicates of blood from four donors. The table came from immunoSEQ multiplex PCR; TCRdb's copy has only in-frame clones and leaves some out. The profile shows tens of thousands of clones, about 86% of them singletons. With 6 bases clipped from V and 12 bases from J, the junction kept 12 bases outside the gene matches. CDR3 length: 15 amino acids. The germline CDR1 and CDR2 sequences are SNHLY and FYNNEI. This chain joins TRBV2 and TRBJ2-1; 12 nucleotides agree with TRBD1. The material sequenced was PBMCs. The sequence was collected from a human donor in good health. Some clones in this sample may be carry-over from other donors' samples. The CDR3 reads CASRPSSGTGGGQFF. The CDR3 DNA is TGTGCCAGCAGGCCATCCTCCGGGACAGGGGGCGGGCAGTTCTTC.